This TCR beta chain was sequenced during a study of CD8 T cells in Susac syndrome. Germline trimming cut 4 bases from V and 6 bases from J; bases unmatched to any gene: 11. Germline CDR1 reads LGHNA; CDR2 reads YSLEER. This CDR3 has 16 amino acids. A quantity of about 0.45 to 1 ug RNA underwent reverse transcription using random hexamers. Across 54 Vbeta and 13 Jbeta, immunoSEQ multiplex PCR amplified TCR beta CDR3. TCRdb passed the immunoSEQ multiplex PCR reads through MiXCR, listing each CDR3 protein once. Found here are 180,000 or so distinct CDR3 sequences, less than 95% of them singletons; the top ten hold approximately 0.1%. Study results and limitations: As the study acknowledged, the number of individuals in its TCR sequencing and HLA analysis was relatively small.

Sequencing of TCR beta was carried out in blood CD8+ and CD4+ T cells. Healthy donors were controls matched for age and sex. This clonotype has a single count. The antigen is undetermined. Sequences were obtained from CD4+ T cells from PBMCs. The rearrangement uses TRBV4-3 and TRBJ2-2; 7 positions match TRBD1. This receptor was taken from a human donor in good health. The DNA for the CDR3 is TGCGCCAGCAGCCGCGAGGGGGCGATATTTTCCGGGGAGCTGTTTTTT. This translates into CASSREGAIFSGELFF.